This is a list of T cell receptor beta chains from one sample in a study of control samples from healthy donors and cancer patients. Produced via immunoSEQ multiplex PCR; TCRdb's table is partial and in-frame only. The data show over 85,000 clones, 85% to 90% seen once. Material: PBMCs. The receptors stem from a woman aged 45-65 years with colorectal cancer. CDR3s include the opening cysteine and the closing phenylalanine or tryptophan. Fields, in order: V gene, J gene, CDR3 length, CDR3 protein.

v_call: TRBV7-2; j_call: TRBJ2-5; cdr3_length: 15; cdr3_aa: CASSLGAGAWETQYF
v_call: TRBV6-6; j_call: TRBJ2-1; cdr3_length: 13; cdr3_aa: CASSSAGGHEQFF
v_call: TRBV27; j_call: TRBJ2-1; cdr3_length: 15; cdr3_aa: CASSLGGGPYNEQFF
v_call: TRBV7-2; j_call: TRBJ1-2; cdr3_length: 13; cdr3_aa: CASTSGGAYGYTF
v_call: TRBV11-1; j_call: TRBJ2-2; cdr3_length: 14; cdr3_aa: CASSLGRNTGELFF
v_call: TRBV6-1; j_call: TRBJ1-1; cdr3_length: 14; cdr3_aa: CASSDGVVNTEAFF
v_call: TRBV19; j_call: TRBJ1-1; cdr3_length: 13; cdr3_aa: CASSIDLNTEAFF
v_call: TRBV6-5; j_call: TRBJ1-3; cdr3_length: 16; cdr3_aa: CASSYSKQAARNTIYF
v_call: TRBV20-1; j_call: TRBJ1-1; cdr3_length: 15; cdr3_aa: CSASKIGAVVTEAFF
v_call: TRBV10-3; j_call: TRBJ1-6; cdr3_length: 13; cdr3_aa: CAISQDGNSPLHF
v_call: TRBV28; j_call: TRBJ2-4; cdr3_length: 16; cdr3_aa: CASSSAGQGAKNIQYF
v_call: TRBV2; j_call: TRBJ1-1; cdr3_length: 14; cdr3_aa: CASRYLGMNTEAFF
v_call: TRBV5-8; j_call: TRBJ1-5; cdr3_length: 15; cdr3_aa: CASSVVGRSNQPQHF
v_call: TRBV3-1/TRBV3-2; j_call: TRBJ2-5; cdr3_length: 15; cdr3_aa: CASSQGGHRGETQYF
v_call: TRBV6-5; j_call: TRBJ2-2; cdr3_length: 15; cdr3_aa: CASSYDGTNTGELFF
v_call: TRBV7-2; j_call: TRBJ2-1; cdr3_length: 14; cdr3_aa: CASSGTVALPEQFF
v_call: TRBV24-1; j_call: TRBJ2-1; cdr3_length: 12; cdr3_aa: CATSPEGDEQFF
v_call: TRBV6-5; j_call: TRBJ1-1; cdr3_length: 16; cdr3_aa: CASSYSNSPTGNEAFF
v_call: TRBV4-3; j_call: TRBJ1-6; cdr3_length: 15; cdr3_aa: CASSQAFDYNSPLHF
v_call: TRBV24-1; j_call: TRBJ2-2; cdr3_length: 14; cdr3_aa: CATSPGYDTGELFF
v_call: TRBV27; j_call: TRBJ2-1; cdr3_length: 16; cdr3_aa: CASSLSAQGEYNEQFF
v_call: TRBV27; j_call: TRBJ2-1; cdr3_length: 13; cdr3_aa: CASSSKIYNEQFF
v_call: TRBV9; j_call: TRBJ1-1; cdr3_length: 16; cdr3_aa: CASSVGTGLMNTEAFF
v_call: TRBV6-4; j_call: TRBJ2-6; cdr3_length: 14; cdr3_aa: CASSEGEGANVLTF
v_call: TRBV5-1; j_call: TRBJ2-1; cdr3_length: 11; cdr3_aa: CASSLYNEQFF
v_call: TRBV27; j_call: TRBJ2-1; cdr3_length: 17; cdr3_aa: CASSWASGGHAYNEQFF
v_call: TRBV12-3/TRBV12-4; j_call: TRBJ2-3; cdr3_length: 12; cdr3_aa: CASSFFPDTQYF
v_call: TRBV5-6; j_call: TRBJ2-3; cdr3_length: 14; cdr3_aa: CASSLTRNTDTQYF